The table lists the clone carrying this TCR beta chain with a few counts. Its target is not known. Time point specified: week 23, last vaccination. A 20-mer mutant IDH1 peptide at 300 ug was injected subcutaneously with topical imiquimod. The table came from immunoSEQ multiplex PCR; TCRdb's copy has only in-frame clones and leaves some out. This table holds about 65,000 clones, 70% to 90% found once. The data were obtained in a study of a mutant IDH1 vaccine in newly diagnosed glioma. About the study: Males made up approximately 60% and females about 38% of treated patients, whose mean age was 40.4 years. Previous treatment comprised radiotherapy, temozolomide, or both, mostly both.

Study-wide results and caveats: Pseudoprogression seemingly bore no relation to changes in top peripheral T cell clonotypes.

V dropped 4 bases and J dropped 0; count of bases not matched to a gene: 1. The CDR3 extends over 14 amino acids. Germline V gives CDR1 SGHRS, CDR2 YFSETQ. The sequencing used PBMCs, collected from a glioma patient whose treatment included an IDH1 peptide vaccine. The receptor was derived from a man in his thirties or forties with glioma. The chain carries TRBV5-1 and TRBJ1-5; 7 nucleotides agree with TRBD1. CDR3 sequence: CASSRDSSNQPQHF. The CDR3 DNA sequence: TGCGCCAGCAGCCGGGACAGTAGCAATCAGCCCCAGCATTTT.